This TCR beta chain was retrieved from a study of CD4 T cells in relation to SARS-CoV-2 and coronaviruses. Study summary: TCR beta CDR3s were sequenced after approximately 11-day antigen culture of PBMCs.

Clones were read by immunoSEQ multiplex PCR, and TCRdb kept only the in-frame ones, dropping some. The sample contains 20,000 or so clones, over 65% of which appear only once. To note about this clone: Its antigen is still unknown.

In germline, CDR1 is SEHNR, CDR2 FQNEAQ (reference sequence). The CDR3 spans 18 residues. V gave up 4 bases and J gave up 3 bases; unmatched junction bases: 13. Before the COVID-19 pandemic, during about 2011-2019, CD4+ T cells were taken from unexposed donors. CD4+ T cells were isolated from the cells after around eleven days of culture. As cell numbers allowed, unexposed-donor CD4+ T cells faced SARS-CoV-2 S/N and four cold-coronavirus spikes. Cultures held roughly 2 million PBMCs per well with 8.5 to 10 IU/ml IL-2. Sequencing input: CD4+ T cells from PBMCs, cultured in vitro. This clonotype originated in a human donor in good health. The chain links TRBV7-9 to TRBJ2-2; 8 bases align to TRBD2. CDR3 amino acids: CASSSTSGLVRDTGELFF. DNA of the CDR3: TGTGCCAGCAGCTCAACTTCGGGACTAGTGAGGGACACCGGGGAGCTGTTTTTT. Looking up the rest from reference TRBV7-9 and TRBJ2-2 gives the full variable domain: DTGVSQNPRHKITKRGQNVTFRCDPISEHNRLYWYRQTLGQGPEFLTYFQNEAQLEKSRLLSDRFSAERPKGSFSTLEIQRTEQGDSAMYLCASSSTSGLVRDTGELFFGEGSRLTVL.